Reported below is one T cell receptor (beta chain). The target of this receptor is not known. No base quality information exists; no much larger clone differs at one position. The sample originates from a study of blood T cell repertoires in COVID-19 (TCRdb year 2020). Regarding the study in general: Samples covering the acute and convalescent phases of COVID-19 were provided by collaborators in the United States, Italy and Spain. The material from the prospective study consisted of cDNA or gDNA derived from T cells, B-cell-depleted T cells, or PBMCs. A de-identified subject ID, COVID-19 status, age in years and sex were almost always included in the sample metadata. Subjects who had been exposed to COVID-19, were actively infected with it, or had recovered from it provided the deeply sampled blood TCRbeta repertoires that made up the dataset. The samples were drawn from the first 160 participants of the ongoing ImmuneRACE study and from over a thousand subjects provided by 6 global collaborators. HLA class I and class II types, where available, came from metadata supplied by the sample provider rather than from assay-based typing. The repertoires were released in a freely available public database meant as a resource for research on the immune response to SARS-CoV-2. Here is what the overall study found, with its caveats: The quantity of clinical and demographic metadata differed by source and by participant and was supplied without curation.

The immunoSEQ Assay, a bias-controlled multiplex PCR, was used to amplify TCRbeta CDR3 regions from genomic DNA. In the source study's methods: The number of nucleated cells in each sample was estimated from the amplification of reference gene primers within the assay. To quantify the absolute abundance of each unique TCRbeta CDR3 rearrangement, sequence reads were collapsed and filtered. For each sample, productive Simpson clonality was calculated as the square root of Simpson's diversity index across productive rearrangements. TCRdb limited this immuneACCESS table to in-frame rearrangements with V and J called. A share of clones is missing; checked studies link under half to unresolved V genes, and the rest is unexplained. V, J and clone size reflect that table, while D and trimming were determined from the DNA. The sample table lists 40,000 to 45,000 clones, about 89% of them with a count of one. Of the sample, under 25% falls within the top ten clones.

Collaborating institutions collected whole blood in K2EDTA tubes following their own protocols. For TCRbeta analysis, collaborators shipped samples as frozen whole blood, isolated PBMCs, or DNA extracted from either of those sample types. From the cysteine up to the phenylalanine, the CDR3 has a length of 15 residues. Solely the CDR3 DNA is kept, with 45 bases framed from the first base. From a lookup of the germline V gene (reference sequence), CDR1 and CDR2 are LNHDA and SQIVND. V and J lose 7 bases and 0 bases, and a span of 14 bases separates them. Sequencing was performed on peripheral blood. This chain is built from TRBV19 and TRBJ2-3; D gene: possibly TRBD1, on 6 matching bases. This sequence was found in a man aged 50 to 60 with active COVID-19. The CDR3: CASTDRPSSTDTQYF. The DNA reads TGTGCCAGTACTGACAGGCCCTCTAGCACAGATACGCAGTATTTT.